The present TCR beta chain was sequenced within a study of blood T cell repertoires in COVID-19. Overall study context: Spain, Italy and the United States supplied samples that represented acute and convalescent COVID-19. T cells, B-cell-depleted T cells, or PBMCs provided the cDNA or gDNA that served as material.

Under the authors' procedure: Using reference gene primer amplification, nucleated cell counts were estimated. Assay used: immunoSEQ multiplex PCR; TCRdb lists only in-frame clones, some missing. Clone size and the V and J calls come from that table; the DNA yielded D and trimming. Of roughly 68,000 clones in the sample, less than 85% were seen once. The sequence came from a woman older than 75 with acute or convalescent COVID-19. Sequenced material: peripheral blood.

The DNA of the CDR3 is TGTGCCAGCAGCTCTCAAGGCGGGAGGGCCTCAGATACGCAGTATTTT. Encoded protein: CASSSQGGRASDTQYF. The genes are TRBV11-3 and TRBJ2-3; 9 bases agree with TRBD2. Germline V gene data show CDR1 as SGHNT and CDR2 as YENEEA. CDR3 length: 16 residues. The ends lost 4 bases at V and 4 bases at J; junction bases unmatched: 9.